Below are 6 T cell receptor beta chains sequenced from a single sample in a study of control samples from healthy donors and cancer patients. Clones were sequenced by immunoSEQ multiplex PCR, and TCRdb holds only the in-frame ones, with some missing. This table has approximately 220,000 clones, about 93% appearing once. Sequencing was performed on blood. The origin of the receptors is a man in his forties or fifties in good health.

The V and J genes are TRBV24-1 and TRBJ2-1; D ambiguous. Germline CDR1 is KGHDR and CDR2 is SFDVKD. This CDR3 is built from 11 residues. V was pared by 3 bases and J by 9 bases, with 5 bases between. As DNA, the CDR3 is TGTGCCACCAGTGATCGAGGTGAGCAGTTCTTC. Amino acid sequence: CATSDRGEQFF.

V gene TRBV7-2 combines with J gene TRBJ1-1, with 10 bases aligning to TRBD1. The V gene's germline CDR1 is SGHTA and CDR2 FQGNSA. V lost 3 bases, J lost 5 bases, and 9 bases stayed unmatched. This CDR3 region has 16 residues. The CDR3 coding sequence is TGTGCCAGCAGCTTTTCAGGGGGACAGGGGAGGACTGAAGCTTTCTTT. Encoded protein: CASSFSGGQGRTEAFF.

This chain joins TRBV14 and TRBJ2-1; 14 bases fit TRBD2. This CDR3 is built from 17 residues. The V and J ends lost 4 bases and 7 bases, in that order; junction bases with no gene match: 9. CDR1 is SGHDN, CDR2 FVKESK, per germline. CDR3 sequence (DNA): TGTGCCAGCAGCCGAGGACTAGCGGGGGGCCACCGAAATGAGCAGTTCTTC. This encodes CASSRGLAGGHRNEQFF.

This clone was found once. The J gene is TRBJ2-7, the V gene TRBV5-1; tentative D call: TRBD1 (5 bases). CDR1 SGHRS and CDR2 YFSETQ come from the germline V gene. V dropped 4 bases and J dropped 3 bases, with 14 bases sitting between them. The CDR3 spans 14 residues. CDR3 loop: CASSHASTGYEQYF. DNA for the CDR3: TGCGCCAGCAGCCATGCGTCTACAGGCTACGAGCAGTACTTC.

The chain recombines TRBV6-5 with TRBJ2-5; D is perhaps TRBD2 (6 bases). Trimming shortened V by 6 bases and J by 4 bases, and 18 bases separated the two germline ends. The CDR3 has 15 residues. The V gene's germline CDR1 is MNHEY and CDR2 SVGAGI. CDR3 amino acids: CASRWSSRRVETQYF. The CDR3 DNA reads TGTGCCAGCAGGTGGTCTAGCAGGAGGGTAGAGACCCAGTACTTC.

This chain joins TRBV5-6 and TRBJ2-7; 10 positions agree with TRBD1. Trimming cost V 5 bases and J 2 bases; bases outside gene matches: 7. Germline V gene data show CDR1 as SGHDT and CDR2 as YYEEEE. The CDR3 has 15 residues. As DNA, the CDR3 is TGTGCCAGCAGGTACCGGGACAGGGGACCCTACGAGCAGTACGTC. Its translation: CASRYRDRGPYEQYV.